Below are 8 T cell receptor beta chains sequenced from a single sample in a study of neurological immune-mediated disorders. Each CDR3 protein gets one entry after TCRdb re-called the 5' RACE reads with MiXCR. The top ten hold 6.9% of the sample, which has 50,000 to 70,000 distinct CDR3 sequences, about 4.9% seen once. The source material was PBMCs. Receptors originate from a man aged 30 to 45 with multiple sclerosis.

V gene TRBV7-2 combines with J gene TRBJ1-5; maybe TRBD1 (5 bases). Trimming pared 2 bases from V and 4 bases from J, leaving 12 bases between. The CDR3 has 15 residues. CDR1 is SGHTA, CDR2 FQGNSA, per germline. CDR3 sequence: CASSLFGQGNQPQHF. The CDR3 DNA reads as TGTGCCAGCAGCTTATTCGGCCAGGGAAATCAGCCCCAGCATTTT.

The sample holds many counts of this clonotype. J is TRBJ2-1 and V is TRBV18; D call uncertain. V shed 2 bases and J shed 5 bases, with 10 bases lying between them. CDR3 length: 14 residues. Germline CDR1 reads KGHSH; CDR2 reads LQKENI. CDR3: CASSPTNFDNEQFF. For the CDR3, the DNA is TGTGCCAGCTCACCAACGAATTTTGACAATGAGCAGTTCTTC.

This clonotype has at least ten counts. Germline is not matched at one junction end, which may reflect a read error. The chain recombines TRBV12-3 or TRBV12-4 with TRBJ1-5, with D perhaps TRBD1 (5 bases). The CDR3 totals 16 residues. The CDR3 sequence is CASSPSQGRGNQPQNF. CDR3 nucleotides: TGTGCCAGCAGCCCGAGTCAGGGAAGGGGCAATCAGCCCCAGAATTTT.

This clonotype has ten or more counts. The V and J genes are TRBV11-2 and TRBJ1-2; possibly TRBD1 for D (5 bases). Germline CDR1 is SGHAT and CDR2 is FQNNGV. V dropped 0 bases and J dropped 5 bases, with 13 bases sitting between them. The length of the CDR3 is 15 residues. CDR3 region: CASSLEGDRGYGYTF. CDR3 DNA: TGTGCCAGCAGCTTAGAGGGGGACCGCGGATATGGCTACACCTTC.

The table lists this clonotype with many counts. This rearrangement joins TRBV6-6 to TRBJ2-3; the D is unclear. The V gene lost 7 bases and the J gene lost 6 bases, with 17 bases spanning the gap. Germline V gene sequence: CDR1 MNHNY, CDR2 SVGAGI (reference sequence). The CDR3 contains 14 residues. The DNA for the CDR3 is TGTGCCAGCAAGGTGACCGCCATCGTGGATACGCAGTATTTT. Its protein product is CASKVTAIVDTQYF.

Within the sample, this clonotype is medium-sized. The chain has TRBV9 and TRBJ2-1, with TRBD1 identical over 7 bases. This CDR3 contains 15 residues. J was trimmed by 8 bases and V by 0 bases; bases with no gene match: 8. CDR1 SGDLS and CDR2 YYNGEE come from the germline V gene. CDR3 bases: TGTGCCAGCAGCGTAGATGGAAGGGGGCTTGATGAGCAGTTCTTC. Translating gives CASSVDGRGLDEQFF.

In this sample, this clonotype turned up many times. The CDR3 region is CASSPVPGGNSPLHF. The DNA for the CDR3 is TGTGCCAGCAGCCCCGTACCAGGGGGGAATTCACCCCTCCACTTT. The J gene is TRBJ1-6, the V gene TRBV3-1; 7 positions match TRBD1. Germline CDR1 reads LGHDT; CDR2 reads YNNKEL (reference sequence). V lost 4 bases and J lost 7; bases outside the gene matches: 7. The CDR3 has 15 residues.

This clonotype came up many times. J is TRBJ1-5 and V is TRBV10-3; 7 bases map to TRBD1. Per germline, CDR1 ENHRY and CDR2 SYGVKD. J was trimmed by 1 base and V by 6 bases; bases with no gene match: 9. The CDR3 has 16 residues. The CDR3: CAISPQGVGSNQPQHF. The DNA of the CDR3 is TGTGCCATCAGCCCTCAGGGGGTGGGAAGCAATCAGCCCCAGCATTTT.